Listed below are T cell receptor beta chains from one sample, sequenced in a study of human T cells and chemical hapten exposure. TCRdb re-called the RACE reads with MiXCR, one entry per CDR3 protein. The sample gives 100,000 to 120,000 distinct CDR3 sequences, 30% to 35% of which show up once; about 2.9% is in the top ten. The material sequenced was whole blood, taken in connection with sensitization to the hapten diphenylcyclopropenone (DPC). These receptors all stem from a man aged 40-50 years with alopecia areata. Some clones in this sample may be carry-over from other donors' samples. Both conserved end residues are part of each CDR3. Fields, in order: D gene, J gene, clone size, V gene, CDR3 protein, CDR3 DNA. D genes are given only for firm matches. The size of a clone is reported for some rows only, either as once, few or many, or as a class for expanded clones.

D gene: TRBD2
J gene: TRBJ2-1
clone size: -
V gene: TRBV6-2/TRBV6-3
CDR3 protein: CASNRLAGDNEQFF
CDR3 DNA: TGTGCCAGCAATCGGTTAGCGGGAGACAATGAGCAGTTCTTC

D gene: -
J gene: TRBJ2-3
clone size: few
V gene: TRBV3-1
CDR3 protein: CASSQWDFLTDTQYF
CDR3 DNA: TGTGCCAGCAGCCAGTGGGACTTTCTTACAGATACGCAGTATTTT

D gene: -
J gene: TRBJ2-1
clone size: few
V gene: TRBV7-9
CDR3 protein: CASSLLTSSSYNEQFF
CDR3 DNA: TGTGCCAGCAGCCTGTTGACTAGTAGCTCCTACAATGAGCAGTTCTTC

D gene: -
J gene: TRBJ2-3
clone size: -
V gene: TRBV20-1
CDR3 protein: CSATDSTDTQYF
CDR3 DNA: TGCAGTGCCACGGATTCCACAGATACGCAGTATTTT

D gene: -
J gene: TRBJ1-5
clone size: few
V gene: TRBV28
CDR3 protein: CASSQQGSNQPQHF
CDR3 DNA: TGTGCCAGCAGTCAGCAGGGGTCGAATCAGCCCCAGCATTTT

D gene: TRBD1
J gene: TRBJ2-4
clone size: -
V gene: TRBV3-1
CDR3 protein: CASRLLGTGESIQYF
CDR3 DNA: TGTGCCAGCAGACTGCTCGGGACAGGGGAGAGCATTCAGTACTTC

D gene: -
J gene: TRBJ2-1
clone size: -
V gene: TRBV6-2/TRBV6-3
CDR3 protein: CASSLTKQAQGEQFF
CDR3 DNA: TGTGCCAGCAGTTTAACCAAACAAGCGCAGGGGGAGCAGTTCTTC

D gene: -
J gene: TRBJ2-3
clone size: few
V gene: TRBV2
CDR3 protein: CASIVGLASALSTQYF
CDR3 DNA: TGTGCCAGCATTGTAGGGTTGGCCTCCGCCCTTAGTACGCAGTATTTT

D gene: -
J gene: TRBJ2-7
clone size: once
V gene: TRBV13
CDR3 protein: CASSLASPSKQYF
CDR3 DNA: TGTGCCAGCAGCTTAGCTTCGCCTTCAAAGCAGTACTTC

D gene: -
J gene: TRBJ1-2
clone size: -
V gene: TRBV29-1
CDR3 protein: CSVAVGPTHDTF
CDR3 DNA: TGCAGCGTTGCAGTAGGACCGACCCATGACACCTTC

D gene: -
J gene: TRBJ1-5
clone size: -
V gene: TRBV19
CDR3 protein: CASSIDTNQPQHF
CDR3 DNA: TGTGCCAGTAGTATAGATACAAATCAGCCCCAGCATTTT

D gene: TRBD1
J gene: TRBJ1-5
clone size: -
V gene: TRBV6-2/TRBV6-3
CDR3 protein: CASSLRSGTGNNQPQHF
CDR3 DNA: TGTGCCAGCAGTTTAAGATCCGGGACAGGTAACAATCAGCCCCAGCATTTT

D gene: -
J gene: TRBJ2-7
clone size: -
V gene: TRBV28
CDR3 protein: CASSPWGSPRSYEQYF
CDR3 DNA: TGTGCCAGCAGTCCCTGGGGTAGCCCAAGATCCTACGAGCAGTACTTC

D gene: -
J gene: TRBJ2-6
clone size: few
V gene: TRBV9
CDR3 protein: CASSVAPWNSGANVLTF
CDR3 DNA: TGTGCCAGCAGCGTCGCCCCCTGGAACTCTGGGGCCAACGTCCTGACTTTC

D gene: TRBD1
J gene: TRBJ2-3
clone size: -
V gene: TRBV18
CDR3 protein: CASSYVAGGEDTQYF
CDR3 DNA: TGTGCCAGCTCTTACGTCGCAGGGGGTGAAGATACGCAGTATTTT

D gene: -
J gene: TRBJ2-6
clone size: -
V gene: TRBV27
CDR3 protein: CASSLLTASGANVLTF
CDR3 DNA: TGTGCCAGCAGTTTACTAACAGCCTCTGGGGCCAACGTCCTGACTTTC

D gene: -
J gene: TRBJ2-7
clone size: -
V gene: TRBV6-2/TRBV6-3
CDR3 protein: CASSPPSFEQYF
CDR3 DNA: TGTGCCAGCAGTCCCCCATCCTTTGAGCAGTACTTC

D gene: TRBD1
J gene: TRBJ1-1
clone size: few
V gene: TRBV10-3
CDR3 protein: CAISEGQGADTEAFF
CDR3 DNA: TGTGCCATCAGTGAGGGACAGGGGGCCGACACTGAAGCTTTCTTT

D gene: TRBD1
J gene: TRBJ1-4
clone size: -
V gene: TRBV3-1
CDR3 protein: CASSQEGPGGGKLFF
CDR3 DNA: TGTGCCAGCAGCCAAGAAGGGCCAGGGGGAGGAAAACTGTTTTTT

D gene: -
J gene: TRBJ1-1
clone size: -
V gene: TRBV12-3/TRBV12-4
CDR3 protein: CASSFGARANTEAFF
CDR3 DNA: TGTGCCAGCAGTTTTGGAGCCAGGGCGAACACTGAAGCTTTCTTT

D gene: -
J gene: TRBJ2-2
clone size: -
V gene: TRBV7-8
CDR3 protein: CASSLRSDLNTGELFF
CDR3 DNA: TGTGCCAGCAGCTTAAGGAGTGATCTGAACACCGGGGAGCTGTTTTTT

D gene: -
J gene: TRBJ2-2
clone size: -
V gene: TRBV6-6
CDR3 protein: CASILPTQGPGTGELFF
CDR3 DNA: TGTGCCAGCATTCTTCCCACCCAGGGGCCGGGCACCGGGGAGCTGTTTTTT

D gene: TRBD2
J gene: TRBJ2-3
clone size: -
V gene: TRBV10-3
CDR3 protein: CAITTSGRALYF
CDR3 DNA: TGTGCCATCACCACTAGCGGGAGGGCGCTGTATTTT

D gene: TRBD2
J gene: TRBJ2-1
clone size: -
V gene: TRBV7-2
CDR3 protein: CASSLAVQAGVNEQFF
CDR3 DNA: TGTGCCAGCAGCTTAGCCGTCCAAGCGGGAGTCAATGAGCAGTTCTTC

D gene: -
J gene: TRBJ2-3
clone size: -
V gene: TRBV7-2
CDR3 protein: CASSLEAADTQYF
CDR3 DNA: TGTGCCAGCAGCTTAGAGGCGGCTGATACGCAGTATTTT

D gene: -
J gene: TRBJ2-2
clone size: -
V gene: TRBV7-9
CDR3 protein: CASSLILRATNTGELFF
CDR3 DNA: TGTGCCAGCAGCTTAATATTGAGGGCCACGAACACCGGGGAGCTGTTTTTT

D gene: -
J gene: TRBJ1-5
clone size: -
V gene: TRBV7-2
CDR3 protein: CASSLGPGKGQPQHF
CDR3 DNA: TGTGCCAGCAGCTTAGGCCCAGGGAAGGGGCAGCCCCAGCATTTT

D gene: TRBD2
J gene: TRBJ2-7
clone size: -
V gene: TRBV5-1
CDR3 protein: CASSFGTSGDTYEQYF
CDR3 DNA: TGCGCCAGCAGCTTTGGGACTAGCGGGGACACCTACGAGCAGTACTTC

D gene: TRBD1
J gene: TRBJ1-2
clone size: few
V gene: TRBV5-1
CDR3 protein: CASSFGQGDYGYTF
CDR3 DNA: TGCGCCAGCAGCTTCGGACAGGGTGACTATGGCTACACCTTC

D gene: -
J gene: TRBJ2-3
clone size: few
V gene: TRBV6-5
CDR3 protein: CASGGARTDTQYF
CDR3 DNA: TGTGCCAGCGGGGGCGCCCGCACAGATACGCAGTATTTT

D gene: TRBD1
J gene: TRBJ2-3
clone size: -
V gene: TRBV12-3/TRBV12-4
CDR3 protein: CASSFRTGGSDTQYF
CDR3 DNA: TGTGCCAGCAGTTTTAGGACAGGGGGTTCGGATACGCAGTATTTT

D gene: TRBD2
J gene: TRBJ2-2
clone size: -
V gene: TRBV6-2/TRBV6-3
CDR3 protein: CASSYGGAGELFF
CDR3 DNA: TGTGCCAGCAGTTACGGGGGGGCCGGGGAGCTGTTTTTT

D gene: -
J gene: TRBJ2-5
clone size: -
V gene: TRBV6-5
CDR3 protein: CASSSSYRWGETQYF
CDR3 DNA: TGTGCCAGCAGTTCATCTTATCGATGGGGGGAGACCCAGTACTTC

D gene: -
J gene: TRBJ2-5
clone size: once
V gene: TRBV24-1
CDR3 protein: CATSGADNQETQYF
CDR3 DNA: TGTGCCACCAGTGGGGCGGACAACCAAGAGACCCAGTACTTC

D gene: TRBD1
J gene: TRBJ1-1
clone size: -
V gene: TRBV28
CDR3 protein: CASSSGDRVYTEAFF
CDR3 DNA: TGTGCCAGCAGTTCGGGGGACAGGGTGTACACTGAAGCTTTCTTT

D gene: TRBD2
J gene: TRBJ2-1
clone size: -
V gene: TRBV5-1
CDR3 protein: CASSMGLAGTGQFF
CDR3 DNA: TGCGCCAGCAGCATGGGACTAGCGGGGACAGGGCAGTTCTTC

D gene: -
J gene: TRBJ2-3
clone size: -
V gene: TRBV6-1
CDR3 protein: CASSDSTGRRDTQYF
CDR3 DNA: TGTGCCAGCAGTGATTCCACAGGTCGTCGAGATACGCAGTATTTT

D gene: -
J gene: TRBJ2-5
clone size: -
V gene: TRBV5-4
CDR3 protein: CASSPRYRFQETQYF
CDR3 DNA: TGTGCCAGCAGTCCCCGGTACCGATTCCAAGAGACCCAGTACTTC

D gene: TRBD2
J gene: TRBJ2-5
clone size: few
V gene: TRBV18
CDR3 protein: CASSGDYGETQYF
CDR3 DNA: TGTGCCAGCTCAGGGGACTACGGAGAGACCCAGTACTTC

D gene: -
J gene: TRBJ2-2
clone size: few
V gene: TRBV2
CDR3 protein: CASPVDNTGELFF
CDR3 DNA: TGTGCCAGCCCGGTCGATAACACCGGGGAGCTGTTTTTT

D gene: TRBD1
J gene: TRBJ2-3
clone size: -
V gene: TRBV10-3
CDR3 protein: CAISDWDRVETDTQYF
CDR3 DNA: TGTGCCATCAGTGACTGGGACAGGGTCGAGACAGATACGCAGTATTTT

D gene: -
J gene: TRBJ1-2
clone size: few
V gene: TRBV29-1
CDR3 protein: CSVAGENYGYTF
CDR3 DNA: TGCAGCGTGGCAGGGGAAAACTATGGCTACACCTTC

D gene: -
J gene: TRBJ2-1
clone size: many
V gene: TRBV20-1
CDR3 protein: CSARDWPRVAYNEQFF
CDR3 DNA: TGCAGTGCTCGGGACTGGCCTAGGGTTGCCTACAATGAGCAGTTCTTC

D gene: TRBD1
J gene: TRBJ1-1
clone size: -
V gene: TRBV5-8
CDR3 protein: CASSLTGQGDTEAFF
CDR3 DNA: TGTGCCAGCAGCTTGACAGGACAGGGGGACACTGAAGCTTTCTTT

D gene: -
J gene: TRBJ2-4
clone size: -
V gene: TRBV7-8
CDR3 protein: CASSLGPHIQYF
CDR3 DNA: TGTGCCAGCAGCTTAGGACCCCACATTCAGTACTTC

D gene: TRBD1
J gene: TRBJ2-7
clone size: once
V gene: TRBV6-2/TRBV6-3
CDR3 protein: CASSYGDRGPGEQYF
CDR3 DNA: TGTGCCAGCAGTTATGGAGACAGGGGGCCGGGGGAGCAGTACTTC

D gene: -
J gene: TRBJ1-1
clone size: few
V gene: TRBV29-1
CDR3 protein: CSVEVQFEAFF
CDR3 DNA: TGCAGCGTTGAAGTCCAGTTTGAAGCTTTCTTT

D gene: TRBD1
J gene: TRBJ2-1
clone size: -
V gene: TRBV27
CDR3 protein: CASKLGGLPSNEQFF
CDR3 DNA: TGTGCCAGCAAACTAGGGGGCCTCCCTAGCAATGAGCAGTTCTTC

D gene: -
J gene: TRBJ1-5
clone size: -
V gene: TRBV20-1
CDR3 protein: CSADAGRAQHF
CDR3 DNA: TGCAGTGCCGACGCCGGTAGGGCCCAGCATTTT

D gene: -
J gene: TRBJ1-2
clone size: -
V gene: TRBV7-3
CDR3 protein: CASSLTGRGDGYTF
CDR3 DNA: TGTGCCAGCAGCTTAACAGGACGGGGCGATGGCTACACCTTC

D gene: -
J gene: TRBJ1-1
clone size: -
V gene: TRBV18
CDR3 protein: CASSVKGQLIDTEAFF
CDR3 DNA: TGTGCCAGCTCCGTAAAGGGCCAGCTCATTGACACTGAAGCTTTCTTT

D gene: TRBD1
J gene: TRBJ1-2
clone size: -
V gene: TRBV12-3/TRBV12-4
CDR3 protein: CASSFRTGGGYTF
CDR3 DNA: TGTGCCAGCAGTTTTAGGACAGGGGGCGGCTACACCTTC

D gene: -
J gene: TRBJ2-2
clone size: -
V gene: TRBV5-4
CDR3 protein: CASSLGRRDRTGELFF
CDR3 DNA: TGTGCCAGCAGCTTGGGGAGGCGGGACCGAACCGGGGAGCTGTTTTTT

D gene: TRBD2
J gene: TRBJ2-2
clone size: -
V gene: TRBV20-1
CDR3 protein: CSASGTSGWGTGELFF
CDR3 DNA: TGCAGTGCTAGCGGGACTAGCGGTTGGGGCACCGGGGAGCTGTTTTTT

D gene: -
J gene: TRBJ1-5
clone size: -
V gene: TRBV20-1
CDR3 protein: CSASIRRGDQPQHF
CDR3 DNA: TGCAGTGCTAGTATCCGGAGAGGGGATCAGCCCCAGCATTTT